These 2 T cell receptor beta chains were all obtained from the same sample, sequenced in a study of cytotoxic CD8 clonotypes in ibrutinib-treated CLL. TCRdb's table, derived via immunoSEQ multiplex PCR, lists solely in-frame clones and lacks some. Of approximately 190,000 clones in the sample, over 65% were seen once. The specimen comprised PBMCs, sampled after 12 months of ibrutinib treatment. The source is a human donor with chronic lymphocytic leukemia.

This sequence joins TRBV10-3 and TRBJ1-1; no reliable D call. The V end was cut by 2 bases, the J end by 3 bases, with 13 bases between. From germline, CDR1 is ENHRY and CDR2 SYGVKD. The CDR3 runs 15 residues. CDR3 bases: TGTGCCATCAGTGAGGAAGACCCTGGATACACTGAAGCTTTCTTT. Translation: CAISEEDPGYTEAFF.

This clone was seen once. The genes are TRBV2 and TRBJ1-1; a weak D match, TRBD1 (6 bases). V lost 6 bases and J lost 4, with 18 bases in between. This CDR3 has 15 residues. In germline, CDR1 is SNHLY, CDR2 FYNNEI. CDR3 residues: CASRPQGAVSTEAFF. The CDR3 DNA reads as TGTGCCAGCAGGCCACAGGGAGCGGTGAGCACTGAAGCTTTCTTT.